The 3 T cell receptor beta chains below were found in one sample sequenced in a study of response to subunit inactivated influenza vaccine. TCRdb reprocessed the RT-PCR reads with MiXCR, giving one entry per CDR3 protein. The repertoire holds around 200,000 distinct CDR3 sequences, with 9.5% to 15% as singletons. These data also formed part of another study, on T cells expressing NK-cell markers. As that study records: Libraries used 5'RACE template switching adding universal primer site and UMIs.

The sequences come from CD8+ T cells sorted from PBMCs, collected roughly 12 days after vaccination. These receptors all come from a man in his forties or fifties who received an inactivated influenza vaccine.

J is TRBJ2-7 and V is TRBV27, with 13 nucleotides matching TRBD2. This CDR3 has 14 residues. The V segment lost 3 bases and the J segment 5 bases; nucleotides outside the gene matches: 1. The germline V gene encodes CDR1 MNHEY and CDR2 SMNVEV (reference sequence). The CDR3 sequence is CASSLGTSGDEQYF. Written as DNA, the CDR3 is TGTGCCAGCAGTTTGGGGACTAGCGGGGACGAGCAGTACTTC.

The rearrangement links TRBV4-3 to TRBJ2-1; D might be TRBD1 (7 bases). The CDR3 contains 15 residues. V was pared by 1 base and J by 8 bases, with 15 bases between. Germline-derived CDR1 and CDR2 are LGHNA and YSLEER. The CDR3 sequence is CASSQGQGGQYEQFF. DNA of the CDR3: TGCGCCAGCAGCCAAGGACAGGGAGGACAATATGAGCAGTTCTTC.

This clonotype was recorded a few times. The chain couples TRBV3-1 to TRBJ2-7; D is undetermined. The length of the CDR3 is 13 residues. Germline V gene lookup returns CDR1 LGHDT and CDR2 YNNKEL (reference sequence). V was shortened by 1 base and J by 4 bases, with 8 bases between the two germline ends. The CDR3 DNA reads TGTGCCAGCAGCCAAGGCCTCGGATACGAGCAGTACTTC. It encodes CASSQGLGYEQYF.